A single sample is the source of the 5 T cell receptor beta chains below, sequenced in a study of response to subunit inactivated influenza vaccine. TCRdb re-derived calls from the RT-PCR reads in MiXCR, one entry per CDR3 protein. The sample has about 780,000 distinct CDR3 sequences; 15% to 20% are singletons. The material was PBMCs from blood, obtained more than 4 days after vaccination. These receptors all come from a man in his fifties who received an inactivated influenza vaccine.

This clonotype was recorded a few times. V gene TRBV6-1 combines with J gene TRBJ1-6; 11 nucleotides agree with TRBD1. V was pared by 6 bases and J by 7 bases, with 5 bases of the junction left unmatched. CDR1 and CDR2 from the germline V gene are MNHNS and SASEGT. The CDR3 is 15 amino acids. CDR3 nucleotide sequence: TGTGCCAGCAGCCAGGACAGGGGGCAGAATTCACCCCTCCACTTT. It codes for CASSQDRGQNSPLHF.

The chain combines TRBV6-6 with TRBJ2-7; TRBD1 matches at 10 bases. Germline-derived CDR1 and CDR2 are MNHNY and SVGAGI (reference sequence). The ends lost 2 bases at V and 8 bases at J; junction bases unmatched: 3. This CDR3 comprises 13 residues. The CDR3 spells CASSYRDRGQQYF. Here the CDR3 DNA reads TGTGCCAGCAGTTACCGCGACAGGGGGCAGCAGTACTTC.

The DNA of the CDR3 is TGTGCCAGCAGGGAACTAGGGCACAATGAGCAGTTCTTC. This translates into CASRELGHNEQFF. This chain uses TRBV7-9 with TRBJ2-1, with D tentatively TRBD2 (5 bases). Germline loops: CDR1 SEHNR, CDR2 FQNEAQ (reference sequence). V was cut by 6 bases and J by 5 bases, with 11 bases left in between. The CDR3 contains 13 residues.

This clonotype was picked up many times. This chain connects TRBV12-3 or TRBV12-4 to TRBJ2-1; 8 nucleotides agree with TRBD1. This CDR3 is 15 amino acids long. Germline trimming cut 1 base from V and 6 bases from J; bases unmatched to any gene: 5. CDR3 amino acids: CASSLGQGASNEQFF. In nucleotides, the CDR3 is TGTGCCAGCAGTTTAGGGCAGGGGGCGAGCAATGAGCAGTTCTTC.

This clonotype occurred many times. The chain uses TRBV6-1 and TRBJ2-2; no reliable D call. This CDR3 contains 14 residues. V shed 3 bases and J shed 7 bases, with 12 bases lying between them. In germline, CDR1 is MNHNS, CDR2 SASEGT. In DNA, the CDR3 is TGTGCCAGCAGTGATGGTACGAGGAGCGGGGAGCTGTTTTTT. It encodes CASSDGTRSGELFF.